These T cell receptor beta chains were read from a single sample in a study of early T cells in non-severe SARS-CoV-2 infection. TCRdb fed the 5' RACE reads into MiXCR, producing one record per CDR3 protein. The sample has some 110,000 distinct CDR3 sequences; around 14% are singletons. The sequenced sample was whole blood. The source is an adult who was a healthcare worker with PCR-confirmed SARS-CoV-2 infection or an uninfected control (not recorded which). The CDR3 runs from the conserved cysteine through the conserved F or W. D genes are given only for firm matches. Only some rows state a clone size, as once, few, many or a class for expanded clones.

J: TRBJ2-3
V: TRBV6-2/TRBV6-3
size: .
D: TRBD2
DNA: TGTGCCAGCAAGAAGCGGGGGACAGATACGCAGTATTTT
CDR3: CASKKRGTDTQYF

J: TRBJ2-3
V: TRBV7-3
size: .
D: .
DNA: TGTGCCAGCAGCTTAGATACGGGCACAGATACGCAGTATTTT
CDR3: CASSLDTGTDTQYF

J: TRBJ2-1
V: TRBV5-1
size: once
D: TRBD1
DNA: TGCGCCAGCAGCGAACGGACAGGGACGAATGAGCAGTTCTTC
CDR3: CASSERTGTNEQFF

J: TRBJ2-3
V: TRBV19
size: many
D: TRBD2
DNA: TGTGCCAGTAGTATAGTTAGCGGGTCTAGCACAGATACGCAGTATTTT
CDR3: CASSIVSGSSTDTQYF

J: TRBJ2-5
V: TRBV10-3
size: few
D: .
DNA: TGTGCCATCGTGGAGACCCAGTACTTC
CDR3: CAIVETQYF

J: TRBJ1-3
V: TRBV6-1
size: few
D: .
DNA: TGTGCCAGCTTGCGGTTGGATAACACCATATATTTT
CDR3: CASLRLDNTIYF

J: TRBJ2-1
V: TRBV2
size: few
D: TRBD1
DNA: TGTGCCAGCAGTAGCACAGGGGACGATGAGCAGTTCTTC
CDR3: CASSSTGDDEQFF

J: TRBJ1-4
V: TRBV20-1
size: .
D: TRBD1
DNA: TGCAGTGCTAGAGCACAGGGGGTCGGTGAAAAACTGTTTTTT
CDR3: CSARAQGVGEKLFF

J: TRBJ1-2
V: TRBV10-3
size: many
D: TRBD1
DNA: TGTGCCAGACTCGGGGACAGATATGGCTACACCTTC
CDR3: CARLGDRYGYTF

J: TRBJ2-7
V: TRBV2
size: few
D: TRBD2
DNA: TGTGCCAGCAGTCGCGGGGGGGCCGCCAACGAGCAGTACTTC
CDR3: CASSRGGAANEQYF

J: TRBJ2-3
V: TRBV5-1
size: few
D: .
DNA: TGCGCCAGCAGCTTTGAGGGGGGCACACCCGGCGTGGCAGATACGCAGTATTTT
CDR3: CASSFEGGTPGVADTQYF

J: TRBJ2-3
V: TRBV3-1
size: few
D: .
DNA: TGTGCCAGCAGGCCAGGGACGGCCAGGGCAGATACGCAGTATTTT
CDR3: CASRPGTARADTQYF

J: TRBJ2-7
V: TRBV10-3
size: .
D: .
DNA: TGTGCCGCCCGAGGGGAAGTCACCTACGAGCAGTACTTC
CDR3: CAARGEVTYEQYF

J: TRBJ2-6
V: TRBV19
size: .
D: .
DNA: TGTGCCAGTAGTCCGACTCACTCTGGGGCCAACGTCCTGACTTTC
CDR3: CASSPTHSGANVLTF

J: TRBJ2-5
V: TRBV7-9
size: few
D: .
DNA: TGTGCCAGCAGCATAGGACCGCTTCCCCAAGAGACCCAGTACTTC
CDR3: CASSIGPLPQETQYF

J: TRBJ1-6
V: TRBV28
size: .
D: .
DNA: TGTGCCAGCAGGGGACGGACTAATTCACCCCTCCACTTT
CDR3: CASRGRTNSPLHF

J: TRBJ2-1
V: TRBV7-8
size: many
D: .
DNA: TGTGCCAGCAGCCCCCGCGTTTCTGAGCAGTTCTTC
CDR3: CASSPRVSEQFF

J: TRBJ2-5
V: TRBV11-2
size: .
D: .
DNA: TGTGCCAGCAGCTTTTGGGGGGAAGAGACCCAGTACTTC
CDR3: CASSFWGEETQYF